These 31 T cell receptor beta chains were all obtained from the same sample, sequenced in a study of shared clonotypes between healthy human individuals. Profiling relied on immunoSEQ multiplex PCR, and the TCRdb table lists in-frame clones only, not all of them. The table has 950,000 to 1,100,000 clones, approximately 80% seen once. The sequenced sample was memory CD4+ T cells from PBMCs. Subset in this sample: CD45RA-negative fraction. All receptors come from a man aged 18 to 35 in good health. Some clones in this sample may be carry-over from other donors' samples.

This sequence joins TRBV6-5 and TRBJ1-5; D might be TRBD1 (5 bases). Germline loops: CDR1 MNHEY, CDR2 SVGAGI. The CDR3 has 14 amino acids. Trimming left V 2 bases short and J 9 bases short, with 14 bases between. CDR3 bases: TGTGCCAGCAGTTACGGGGCAGAGAGGGGGCCCCAGCATTTT. Its translation: CASSYGAERGPQHF.

J is TRBJ1-5 and V is TRBV7-8, with D hard to call. Trimming shortened V by 6 bases and J by 5 bases, and 14 bases separated the two germline ends. The V gene's germline CDR1 is SGHVS and CDR2 FQNEAQ. The CDR3 has 14 amino acids. DNA for the CDR3: TGTGCCAGCAGTTCCGACATCAGCTATCAGCCCCAGCATTTT. Amino acid sequence: CASSSDISYQPQHF.

Remarks on this clone: Just one base apart from a much larger clone, this may be a read error. The V call is TRBV11-2, the J call TRBJ2-7; 9 nucleotides agree with TRBD2. V lost 5 bases and J lost 0; bases outside the gene matches: 5. CDR3 length: 15 amino acids. CDR1 is SGHAT, CDR2 FQNNGV, per germline. The CDR3 spells CASSPRLAASYEQYF. DNA of the CDR3: TGTGCCAGCAGCCCCCGACTAGCGGCCTCCTACGAGCAGTACTTC.

This clone was recorded a few times. The gene calls are TRBV28 and TRBJ1-2, with a tentative D call TRBD1 (5 bases). The germline V gene has CDR1 MDHEN and CDR2 SYDVKM. This CDR3 region has 14 residues. Trimming cost V 7 bases and J 4 bases, with 16 bases left between them. CDR3 in DNA: TGTGCCAGCACCATTTCCGGGGGGGTCTATGGCTACACCTTC. It yields the protein CASTISGGVYGYTF.

This clone has a count of ten or more. The chain uses TRBV14 and TRBJ2-4; weak D call: TRBD2 (7 bases). Germline V gives CDR1 SGHDN, CDR2 FVKESK. This CDR3 spans 14 amino acids. The V and J ends lost 3 bases and 7 bases respectively, with 13 bases between them. The CDR3 DNA reads as TGTGCCAGCAGCCACCCACAGGGAGGGAACATTCAGTACTTC. Amino acids: CASSHPQGGNIQYF.

This clone has more than one count but fewer than ten. V is TRBV6-4 and J is TRBJ2-7, with D perhaps given as TRBD1 or TRBD2 (5 bases each). The CDR3 length is 21 residues. Germline CDR1 and CDR2: MRHNA and SNTAGT. V lost 2 bases to trimming and J lost 4 bases, with 33 bases between them. CDR3 sequence reads: CASSDPSRDQGTPGYLYEQYF. The CDR3, as DNA: TGTGCCAGCAGTGACCCCAGCCGGGACCAGGGCACTCCCGGCTATTTGTACGAGCAGTACTTC.

This clone was picked up one time. This sequence joins TRBV28 and TRBJ1-4, with TRBD1 identical over 7 bases. Germline-derived CDR1 and CDR2 are MDHEN and SYDVKM. The CDR3 extends over 14 amino acids. With V trimmed by 8 bases and J by 8 bases, 11 bases remained unmatched. The CDR3 protein is CASHQQGFEEKLFF. The CDR3 DNA follows: TGTGCCAGCCACCAACAGGGGTTCGAGGAAAAACTGTTTTTT.

The chain uses TRBV27 and TRBJ2-1; 8 nucleotides align to TRBD2. Germline trimming cut 11 bases from V and 0 bases from J; bases unmatched to any gene: 9. Germline CDR1 is MNHEY and CDR2 is SMNVEV (reference sequence). The CDR3 sequence is 15 residues long. The CDR3 DNA reads TGTGCCTCCCGGGCCGGGAGGGGCTCCTACAATGAGCAGTTCTTC. Translation: CASRAGRGSYNEQFF.

Remarks on this clone: The CDR3 does not end in the conserved phenylalanine or tryptophan, so this is likely a read error. This rearrangement joins TRBV27 to TRBJ2-3, with D possibly matching TRBD1 (5 bases). Germline-derived CDR1 and CDR2 are MNHEY and SMNVEV (reference sequence). The V gene lost 4 bases and the J gene lost 3 bases, with 17 bases spanning the gap. The CDR3 is made up of 16 amino acids. CDR3 nucleotides: TGTGCCAGCAGTTCAGACAGCGAAAAGGGGACAGATACGCAGTATCTT. It translates to CASSSDSEKGTDTQYL.

The chain joins TRBV28 to TRBJ1-2; the match to TRBD1 covers 7 bases. The CDR3 is made up of 15 amino acids. Germline V CDR1 and CDR2: MDHEN, SYDVKM. V was pared by 5 bases and J by 4 bases, with 10 bases of the junction left unmatched. The chain's CDR3 is CASSGSRQGGYGYTF. In DNA, the CDR3 is TGTGCCAGCAGTGGTTCCCGACAGGGCGGCTATGGCTACACCTTC.

The genes are TRBV11-3 and TRBJ1-5; D gene ambiguous. CDR3 length equals 18 residues. CDR1 and CDR2 (germline): SGHNT, YENEEA. Trimming shortened V by 6 bases and J by 3 bases, and 24 bases separated the two germline ends. The CDR3 protein is CASRTEELTEGNNQPQHF. CDR3 sequence (DNA): TGTGCCAGCAGAACCGAGGAGTTAACAGAAGGAAACAATCAGCCCCAGCATTTT.

In regard to this clone: This may arise from a read error, as a much more abundant clone is one base away. The same CDR3 can be traced to other DNA sequences in this sample. The J gene is TRBJ1-1, the V gene TRBV30, with TRBD1 as a possible D gene (6 bases). Trimming took off 2 bases at V and 0 bases at J, with 7 bases between the two ends. The CDR3 runs 13 residues. Germline V gene lookup returns CDR1 GTSNPN and CDR2 SVGIG (reference sequence). CDR3 coding DNA: TGTGCCTGGAGTAGACAGGTGAACACTGAAGCTTTCTTT. Translation: CAWSRQVNTEAFF.

The rearrangement joins TRBV6-9 to TRBJ2-3; TRBD1 might be the D (6 bases). The CDR3 has 18 residues. V lost 7 bases and J 2 bases, leaving 25 bases between the germline ends. Germline assignment: CDR1 MNHGY and CDR2 SVAAGI. CDR3 sequence: CASTPRTGTFGHTDTQYF. In DNA, the CDR3 is TGTGCCAGCACCCCACGGACCGGGACATTCGGCCACACAGATACGCAGTATTTT.

V and J are TRBV28 and TRBJ1-5; D remains unclear. CDR1 MDHEN and CDR2 SYDVKM come from the germline V gene. V lost 2 bases and J 4 bases, leaving 9 bases between the germline ends. The CDR3 spans 14 residues. The CDR3, as DNA: TGTGCCAGCAGTTTACCACGGGCAAATCAGCCCCAGCATTTT. Translated, it gives CASSLPRANQPQHF.

This chain joins TRBV6-7 and TRBJ2-5; D possibly corresponds to TRBD1 (5 bases). TRBV6-7 carries the ORF label, with uncertain function. This CDR3 has 15 residues. The V gene lost 5 bases and the J gene lost 7 bases, with 20 bases spanning the gap. DNA of the CDR3: TGTGCCAGCAGTAAACAGGTAGCCCGGTTCGGGACCCAGTACTTC. Protein sequence: CASSKQVARFGTQYF.

The rearrangement links TRBV5-1 to TRBJ2-5; possible D gene TRBD2, 6 bases. Germline CDR1 reads SGHRS; CDR2 reads YFSETQ. The CDR3 extends over 17 amino acids. Trimming took off 0 bases at V and 11 bases at J, with 26 bases between the two ends. The DNA of the CDR3 is TGCGCCAGCAGCTTGGCCCGGGGGAGCGGAACAGGCGGGGAGCAGTACTTC. Its protein product is CASSLARGSGTGGEQYF. Looking up the rest from reference TRBV5-1 and TRBJ2-5 gives the full variable domain: KAGVTQTPRYLIKTRGQQVTLSCSPISGHRSVSWYQQTPGQGLQFLFEYFSETQRNKGNFPGRFSGRQFSNSRSEMNVSTLELGDSALYLCASSLARGSGTGGEQYFGPGTRLLVL.

The chain is built from TRBV7-8 and TRBJ2-7; TRBD1 matches 9 bases. Germline-derived CDR1 and CDR2 are SGHVS and FQNEAQ. This CDR3 has 15 amino acids. Trimming took 5 bases from V and 4 from J; bases not matched to a gene: 9. CDR3 in DNA: TGTGCCAGCAGCACTAGACAGGGGGTAGGATACGAGCAGTACTTC. It codes for CASSTRQGVGYEQYF.

The chain uses TRBV5-1 and TRBJ2-1; tentatively, D is TRBD1 (6 bases). CDR1 is SGHRS and CDR2 is YFSETQ in the germline V gene. Trimming left V 0 bases short and J 6 bases short, with 10 bases between. This CDR3 is 14 amino acids long. The CDR3 protein is CASSLDGRGNEQFF. In DNA, the CDR3 is TGCGCCAGCAGCTTGGATGGCAGGGGCAATGAGCAGTTCTTC.

J is TRBJ1-2 and V is TRBV28, with D perhaps TRBD1 (6 bases). Germline V lookup: CDR1 MDHEN, CDR2 SYDVKM. V was shortened by 5 bases and J by 1 base, with 14 bases between the two germline ends. The length of the CDR3 is 15 residues. CDR3 region: CASSLLGGLNYGYTF. The CDR3 coding sequence is TGTGCCAGCAGTCTTCTCGGGGGGCTTAACTATGGCTACACCTTC.

The V and J genes are TRBV5-1 and TRBJ2-2; D tentatively fits TRBD1 or TRBD2 (6 bases each). V gave up 0 bases and J gave up 6 bases, with 9 bases separating them. The CDR3 has 14 residues. CDR1 and CDR2 from the germline V gene are SGHRS and YFSETQ. The CDR3 region is CASSLVRGPGELFF. The CDR3 DNA reads TGCGCCAGCAGCTTGGTTCGGGGGCCCGGGGAGCTGTTTTTT.

This chain's CDR3 is CASSPGTISYNEQFF. CDR3 DNA sequence: TGTGCCAGCAGTCCCGGGACTATCTCCTACAATGAGCAGTTCTTC. J is TRBJ2-1 and V is TRBV5-4, with 7 nucleotides matching TRBD2. This CDR3 is built from 15 residues. J lost 0 bases, V lost 5 bases, and 5 bases had no gene match. Germline CDR1 SGHNT, CDR2 YYREEE (reference sequence). Full variable domain (missing parts from reference TRBV5-4 and TRBJ2-1): ETGVTQSPTHLIKTRGQQVTLRCSSQSGHNTVSWYQQALGQGPQFIFQYYREEENGRGNFPPRFSGLQFPNYSSELNVNALELDDSALYLCASSPGTISYNEQFFGPGTRLTVL.

This chain connects TRBV7-2 to TRBJ1-4, with D maybe TRBD1 (5 bases). CDR1 is SGHTA, CDR2 FQGNSA, per germline. V was cut by 6 bases and J by 0 bases, with 11 bases left in between. This CDR3 region has 15 residues. This chain's CDR3 is CASRPDSATNEKLFF. DNA of the CDR3: TGTGCCAGCAGGCCCGACAGCGCAACTAATGAAAAACTGTTTTTT.

In regard to this clone: Its ends do not fully match the called genes, so a read error is possible. The rearrangement joins TRBV2 to TRBJ1-5; tentatively, D is TRBD1 (6 bases). CDR3 length: 13 residues. The germline V gene encodes CDR1 SNHLY and CDR2 FYNNEI. The CDR3 DNA sequence: TGTACCAGCAGGGGTCAGGGGACACAGCCCCAGCATTTT. Translated, it gives CTSRGQGTQPQHF.

CDR3 nucleotides: TGTGCCAGCAGGATGGGCCTCGACACAGATACGCAGTATTTT. It specifies CASRMGLDTDTQYF. The chain combines TRBV5-4 with TRBJ2-3; D unclear. Germline values: CDR1 SGHNT, CDR2 YYREEE (reference sequence). Trimming stripped 5 bases from V and 2 bases from J, with 12 bases between. The length of the CDR3 is 14 residues.

In its sample, this clone was seen a few times. The chain employs TRBV15 and TRBJ2-3; unclear D gene. CDR3 length: 14 residues. V gave up 8 bases and J gave up 2 bases, with 14 bases separating them. CDR1 and CDR2 from the germline V gene are LNHNV and YYDKDF (reference sequence). The CDR3 protein is CATGRDQHTDTQYF. CDR3 DNA sequence: TGTGCCACCGGCCGCGACCAACACACAGATACGCAGTATTTT.

The chain couples TRBV5-8 to TRBJ1-5; D ambiguous. Looked up from germline, CDR1 is SGHTS and CDR2 is YDEGEE. The ends were cut back, 5 bases at V and 4 bases at J, with 13 bases in the middle. CDR3 size: 14 residues. CDR3 sequence reads: CASRSYAGNQPQHF. DNA for the CDR3: TGTGCCAGCAGGTCCTACGCTGGGAATCAGCCCCAGCATTTT.

The chain combines TRBV28 with TRBJ1-4; 9 nucleotides match TRBD1. CDR3 length: 20 residues. The V segment lost 3 bases and the J segment 3 bases; nucleotides outside the gene matches: 17. Per the germline V gene, CDR1 is MDHEN and CDR2 is SYDVKM. The CDR3 sequence: CASSFGIPGQGFGSNEKLFF. DNA for the CDR3: TGTGCCAGCAGTTTCGGGATCCCGGGACAGGGATTTGGGTCTAATGAAAAACTGTTTTTT. Filled out from reference TRBV28 and TRBJ1-4, the complete variable domain reads DVKVTQSSRYLVKRTGEKVFLECVQDMDHENMFWYRQDPGLGLRLIYFSYDVKMKEKGDIPEGYSVSREKKERFSLILESASTNQTSMYLCASSFGIPGQGFGSNEKLFFGSGTQLSVL.

The gene calls are TRBV7-8 and TRBJ1-1; 8 bases align to TRBD1. Trimming cost V 5 bases and J 0 bases; bases outside gene matches: 5. Germline CDR1 reads SGHVS; CDR2 reads FQNEAQ. The CDR3 consists of 15 residues. The CDR3 DNA follows: TGTGCCAGCAGCCAGACAGGGGTGGTGAACACTGAAGCTTTCTTT. Translation: CASSQTGVVNTEAFF.

The V gene is TRBV5-6, the J gene TRBJ1-5; possible D gene TRBD1, 5 bases. The length of the CDR3 is 14 residues. Trimming took off 4 bases at V and 6 bases at J, with 14 bases between the two ends. Germline loops: CDR1 SGHDT, CDR2 YYEEEE. The CDR3, as DNA: TGTGCCAGCAGCCGGGCAGGGCCCGGTCAGCCCCAGCATTTT. As protein: CASSRAGPGQPQHF.

The rearrangement links TRBV10-3 to TRBJ1-1, with 7 bases aligning to TRBD1. V was clipped by 7 bases and J by 1 base; unmatched bases: 9. The V gene's germline CDR1 is ENHRY and CDR2 SYGVKD. CDR3 size: 15 residues. The CDR3 is CAITPGGGKNTEAFF. For the CDR3, the DNA is TGTGCCATCACGCCAGGGGGGGGGAAGAACACTGAAGCTTTCTTT.

V usage is TRBV29-1 and J usage is TRBJ2-6; TRBD2 matches at 15 bases. The CDR3 spans 18 residues. The J segment lost 0 bases and the V segment lost 6 bases, leaving 6 bases of the junction unmatched. CDR1 is SQVTM, CDR2 ANQGSEA, per germline. CDR3 nucleotides: TGCAGCGTCGGGGGACTAGCGGGAGGAGGCTCTGGGGCCAACGTCCTGACTTTC. Its translation: CSVGGLAGGGSGANVLTF.